The entry below describes one TCR beta chain. This entry is derived from a study of T cell clonotyping in hematopoietic cell transplantation. Time point given: recipient sample about 28 days before transplant, after cytoreduction. Trimming shortened V by 1 base and J by 3 bases, and 12 bases separated the two germline ends. The length of the CDR3 is 15 residues. Looked up from germline, CDR1 is SGHTA and CDR2 is FQGNSA. Clones were read by immunoSEQ multiplex PCR, and TCRdb kept only the in-frame ones, dropping some. This repertoire shows 25,000 to 35,000 clones, roughly 71% found once; its top ten account for roughly 6%.

The gene calls are TRBV7-2 and TRBJ1-1; no firm D call. The sequence derives from a man in his fifties or sixties with myelodysplastic syndrome. Some clones in this sample may be carry-over from other donors' samples. The sequencing used peripheral blood mononuclear cells, collected before stem cell transplant. The CDR3 protein is CASSLGPVGYTEAFF. The CDR3 bases are TGTGCCAGCAGCTTAGGACCGGTTGGATACACTGAAGCTTTCTTT.